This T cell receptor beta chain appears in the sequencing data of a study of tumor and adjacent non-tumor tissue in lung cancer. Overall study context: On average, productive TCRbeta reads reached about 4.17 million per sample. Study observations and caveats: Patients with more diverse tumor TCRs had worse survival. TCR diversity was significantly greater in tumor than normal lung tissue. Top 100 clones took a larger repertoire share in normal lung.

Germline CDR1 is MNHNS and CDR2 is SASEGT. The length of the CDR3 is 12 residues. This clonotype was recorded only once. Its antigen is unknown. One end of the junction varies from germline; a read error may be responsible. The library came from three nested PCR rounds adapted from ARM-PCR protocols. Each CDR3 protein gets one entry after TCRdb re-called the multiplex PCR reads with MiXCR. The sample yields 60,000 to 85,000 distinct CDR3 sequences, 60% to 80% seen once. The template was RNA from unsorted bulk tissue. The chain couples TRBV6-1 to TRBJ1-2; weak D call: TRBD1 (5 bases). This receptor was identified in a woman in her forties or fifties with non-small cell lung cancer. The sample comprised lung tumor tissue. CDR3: CASNPHQGGYTF. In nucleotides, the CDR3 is TGTGCCAGCAATCCCCACCAGGGAGGCTACACTTTC.